The entry below gives a single TCR beta chain sequence along with its context. The V end was cut by 5 bases, the J end by 1 base, with 14 bases between. There are 14 residues in the CDR3. Germline-derived CDR1 and CDR2 are SQVTM and ANQGSEA. The record originates from a study of control samples from healthy donors and cancer patients. Here immunoSEQ multiplex PCR was the method, and the copy in TCRdb shows in-frame clones only, minus some. This table holds around 99,000 clones, 90% found once. This sequence was found in a human donor in good health. The donor label of this sample is uncertain. V and J are TRBV29-1 and TRBJ1-2; D is possibly TRBD1 (5 bases). Sequencing was performed on blood. CDR3 sequence (DNA): TGCAGCGTTCGACAGAGACAATATAACTATGGCTACACCTTC. This translates into CSVRQRQYNYGYTF.